This paragraph covers one T cell receptor (beta chain) sequence. Its antigen is unknown. This entry is derived from a study of cytomegalovirus exposure and HLA in healthy donors. Whole-study findings and limits: Accounts indicate the classifier identified cytomegalovirus status with strong specificity and sensitivity.

The primer mix had 60 Vbeta and 13 Jbeta primers. The table came from immunoSEQ multiplex PCR; TCRdb's copy has only in-frame clones and leaves some out. The profile covers more than 130,000 clones, with about 79% appearing a single time and less than 3.5% taken by the ten largest. After removal of 0 bases from V and 6 bases from J, the junction contained 17 bases not matched to a gene. The CDR3 loop spans 18 amino acids. Germline CDR1 reads SGHRS; CDR2 reads YFSETQ. This TCR came from a male donor in good health and CMV-seronegative. The sample taken for sequencing was PBMCs. The chain joins TRBV5-1 to TRBJ2-7, with 8 bases aligning to TRBD1. The CDR3 protein is CASSLVDRGDLGGCEQYF. For the CDR3, the DNA is TGCGCCAGCAGCTTGGTCGACAGGGGCGACCTTGGTGGTTGCGAGCAGTACTTC.